A selection of T cell receptor beta chains follows, all from one sample in a study of human T cells and chemical hapten exposure. TCRdb re-called the RACE reads with MiXCR, one entry per CDR3 protein. This table holds under 200,000 distinct CDR3 sequences, around a quarter found once. The sequencing here drew on whole blood, taken in connection with sensitization to the hapten diphenylcyclopropenone (DPC). All receptors derive from a woman aged 18-29 years with alopecia areata. Some clones in this sample may be carry-over from other donors' samples. The CDR3 runs from the conserved cysteine through the conserved F or W. A D gene is named only where the DNA matches it firmly. Some rows mark clone size as missing; the rest say once, few, many or name a class of expanded clone.

v_call: TRBV12-3/TRBV12-4; clone_size: .; j_call: TRBJ1-5; d_call: .; cdr3_nt: TGTGCCAGCAGTTTGTCCGACAGCGCCGGGCAGCCCCAGCATTTT; cdr3_aa: CASSLSDSAGQPQHF
v_call: TRBV7-8; clone_size: .; j_call: TRBJ1-5; d_call: TRBD1; cdr3_nt: TGTGCCAGCAGCGTCCGGACAGGTGTAAATCAGCCCCAGCATTTT; cdr3_aa: CASSVRTGVNQPQHF
v_call: TRBV5-1; clone_size: few; j_call: TRBJ2-3; d_call: .; cdr3_nt: TGCGCCAGCAGCTTGGAAGGAGATGCACGCACAGATACGCAGTATTTT; cdr3_aa: CASSLEGDARTDTQYF
v_call: TRBV12-3/TRBV12-4; clone_size: few; j_call: TRBJ1-5; d_call: .; cdr3_nt: TGTGCCAGCAGTTCCGGGCCCCTCCAGCATTTT; cdr3_aa: CASSSGPLQHF
v_call: TRBV5-1; clone_size: .; j_call: TRBJ1-1; d_call: .; cdr3_nt: TGCGCCAGCAGCTTAGCGGGGGCCACGAACACTGAAGCTTTCTTT; cdr3_aa: CASSLAGATNTEAFF
v_call: TRBV5-1; clone_size: few; j_call: TRBJ2-1; d_call: TRBD2; cdr3_nt: TGCGCCAGCAGCTTGGTCCAAGCGGGGGGACGTTTCAATGAGCAGTTCTTC; cdr3_aa: CASSLVQAGGRFNEQFF
v_call: TRBV25-1; clone_size: few; j_call: TRBJ2-1; d_call: TRBD1; cdr3_nt: TGTGCCAGCAGTGATCCAGGGGGCCATGAGCAGTTCTTC; cdr3_aa: CASSDPGGHEQFF
v_call: TRBV10-3; clone_size: .; j_call: TRBJ1-2; d_call: .; cdr3_nt: TGTGCCATCAGTGGTCAGGGTTCCGGAGGCTACACCTTC; cdr3_aa: CAISGQGSGGYTF
v_call: TRBV7-2; clone_size: .; j_call: TRBJ1-2; d_call: .; cdr3_nt: TGTGCCAGCAGTCCCCCAGGGGCCTATGGCTACACCTTC; cdr3_aa: CASSPPGAYGYTF
v_call: TRBV9; clone_size: few; j_call: TRBJ2-7; d_call: .; cdr3_nt: TGTGCCAGCAGCCCGACCGGGGGATACTCCTACGAGCAGTACTTC; cdr3_aa: CASSPTGGYSYEQYF
v_call: TRBV11-2; clone_size: few; j_call: TRBJ2-5; d_call: TRBD2; cdr3_nt: TGTGCCAGCAGCTTACGACTAGCGGGAATTCAAGAGACCCAGTACTTC; cdr3_aa: CASSLRLAGIQETQYF
v_call: TRBV7-8; clone_size: once; j_call: TRBJ2-1; d_call: TRBD2; cdr3_nt: TGTGCCAGCACTTGGGACTACCCCTACAATGAGCAGTTCTTC; cdr3_aa: CASTWDYPYNEQFF
v_call: TRBV5-1; clone_size: .; j_call: TRBJ2-3; d_call: .; cdr3_nt: TGCGCCAGCAGACCAAGGGTAGCCGAGGGAGGTACGCAGTATTTT; cdr3_aa: CASRPRVAEGGTQYF
v_call: TRBV9; clone_size: .; j_call: TRBJ2-1; d_call: .; cdr3_nt: TGTGCCAGCAGCGTGGGCCCTGGCGGAAAAGACAATGAGCAGTTCTTC; cdr3_aa: CASSVGPGGKDNEQFF
v_call: TRBV20-1; clone_size: .; j_call: TRBJ2-5; d_call: .; cdr3_nt: TGCAGTGCTGCCCGAGGTGGGCAGGAAGAAGAGACCCAGTACTTC; cdr3_aa: CSAARGGQEEETQYF
v_call: TRBV25-1; clone_size: .; j_call: TRBJ1-1; d_call: .; cdr3_nt: TGTGCCAGCAGTGACGATTCCGGCGGGGCGAACACTGAAGCTTTCTTT; cdr3_aa: CASSDDSGGANTEAFF
v_call: TRBV4-3; clone_size: few; j_call: TRBJ1-1; d_call: TRBD1; cdr3_nt: TGCGCCAGCAGCCCCAACAGGGGCCTCACTGAAGCTTTCTTT; cdr3_aa: CASSPNRGLTEAFF
v_call: TRBV6-2/TRBV6-3; clone_size: few; j_call: TRBJ1-5; d_call: .; cdr3_nt: TGTGCCAGCCGAGGGACATCTAATAGCAATCAGCCCCAGCATTTT; cdr3_aa: CASRGTSNSNQPQHF
v_call: TRBV11-1; clone_size: few; j_call: TRBJ2-6; d_call: .; cdr3_nt: TGTGCCAGCAGCCGGACGGCCTCTGGGGCCAACGTCCTGACTTTC; cdr3_aa: CASSRTASGANVLTF
v_call: TRBV20-1; clone_size: .; j_call: TRBJ2-3; d_call: .; cdr3_nt: TGCAGTGCTAGAGATTACAGCAGCTCGGATCCGGGCGCAGATACGCAGTATTTT; cdr3_aa: CSARDYSSSDPGADTQYF
v_call: TRBV4-1; clone_size: .; j_call: TRBJ2-4; d_call: TRBD1; cdr3_nt: TGCGCCAGCAGCCAAGTCGGACAGGGGGTGTCCGGACTAGCCAAAAACATTCAGTACTTC; cdr3_aa: CASSQVGQGVSGLAKNIQYF
v_call: TRBV10-3; clone_size: .; j_call: TRBJ2-3; d_call: TRBD2; cdr3_nt: TGTGCCATCAGTGAGTTAGGACTAGCGGGATCTGGCACAGATACGCAGTATTTT; cdr3_aa: CAISELGLAGSGTDTQYF
v_call: TRBV20-1; clone_size: .; j_call: TRBJ2-5; d_call: .; cdr3_nt: TGCAGTGCTAGAGATCCAAGATCCCAGTACTTC; cdr3_aa: CSARDPRSQYF
v_call: TRBV27; clone_size: .; j_call: TRBJ2-7; d_call: .; cdr3_nt: TGTGCCAGCAGTTTAGCAACAGAGAGCTCCTACGAGCAGTACTTC; cdr3_aa: CASSLATESSYEQYF
v_call: TRBV6-2/TRBV6-3; clone_size: .; j_call: TRBJ2-7; d_call: .; cdr3_nt: TGTGCCAGCAGTTTTGACCCGCTGCCTTACGAGCAGTACTTC; cdr3_aa: CASSFDPLPYEQYF
v_call: TRBV4-2; clone_size: few; j_call: TRBJ2-2; d_call: .; cdr3_nt: TGTGCCAGCAGCCAAGATGGGGGTTTCGGGGAGCTGTTTTTT; cdr3_aa: CASSQDGGFGELFF